A selection of T cell receptor beta chains follows, all from one sample in a study of shared clonotypes between healthy human individuals. Clones were sequenced by immunoSEQ multiplex PCR, and TCRdb holds only the in-frame ones, with some missing. Of some 2.4 million clones in the sample, over 85% were seen once. The sample taken for sequencing was naive CD4+ T cells from PBMCs. These receptors were collected from a young man in good health. Some clones in this sample may be carry-over from other donors' samples. Each CDR3 is given with its conserved first and last residue. The order of the fields is CDR3 length, V gene, clone size, D gene, J gene, CDR3 protein, CDR3 DNA. A D gene is named only where the DNA matches it firmly. Part of the rows lack a size; the others show once, few, many or a class for expanded clones.

length: 11; V: TRBV29-1; size: .; D: .; J: TRBJ1-5; CDR3: CSVGTWEPQHF; DNA: TGCAGCGTGGGCACCTGGGAGCCCCAGCATTTT
length: 10; V: TRBV20-1; size: .; D: .; J: TRBJ2-1; CDR3: CTTGTNEQFF; DNA: TGCACCACAGGAACCAATGAGCAGTTCTTC
length: 14; V: TRBV27; size: .; D: .; J: TRBJ2-7; CDR3: CASSYGGPRYEQYF; DNA: TGTGCCAGCAGTTACGGGGGCCCTCGCTACGAGCAGTACTTC
length: 15; V: TRBV15; size: .; D: .; J: TRBJ2-1; CDR3: CATSRGSVRGNEQFF; DNA: TGTGCCACCAGCAGAGGCTCTGTTCGGGGCAATGAGCAGTTCTTC
length: 18; V: TRBV19; size: .; D: TRBD2; J: TRBJ2-5; CDR3: CASSPASGSPPSGKTQYF; DNA: TGTGCCAGTAGTCCGGCTAGCGGAAGTCCCCCTAGTGGGAAGACCCAGTACTTC
length: 12; V: TRBV27; size: .; D: TRBD2; J: TRBJ2-7; CDR3: CASSPWGGEQYF; DNA: TGTGCCAGCAGCCCGTGGGGGGGCGAGCAGTACTTC
length: 15; V: TRBV5-1; size: .; D: TRBD1; J: TRBJ1-1; CDR3: CASSMDRGRNTEAFF; DNA: TGCGCCAGCAGCATGGACAGGGGACGGAACACTGAAGCTTTCTTT
length: 11; V: TRBV6-1; size: .; D: .; J: TRBJ2-7; CDR3: CASSEAMAAYF; DNA: TGTGCCAGCAGTGAAGCCATGGCCGCCTATTTC
length: 13; V: TRBV29-1; size: .; D: .; J: TRBJ2-1; CDR3: CSVNYRWDNEQFF; DNA: TGCAGCGTTAATTACAGGTGGGACAATGAGCAGTTCTTC
length: 13; V: TRBV29-1; size: .; D: .; J: TRBJ1-5; CDR3: CSVGGRDNQPQHF; DNA: TGCAGCGTTGGGGGACGAGACAATCAGCCCCAGCATTTT
length: 16; V: TRBV7-2; size: .; D: TRBD1; J: TRBJ2-7; CDR3: CASTAAIGTGAYEQYF; DNA: TGTGCCAGCACCGCCGCGATTGGGACAGGGGCCTACGAGCAGTACTTC
length: 13; V: TRBV30; size: .; D: .; J: TRBJ2-2; CDR3: CAYQTEGTGELFF; DNA: TGTGCCTACCAGACGGAAGGGACCGGGGAGCTGTTTTTT
length: 13; V: TRBV10-1; size: few; D: .; J: TRBJ2-2; CDR3: CASRKGNTGELFF; DNA: TGCGCCAGCAGGAAGGGAAACACCGGGGAGCTGTTTTTT
length: 13; V: TRBV7-9; size: .; D: .; J: TRBJ1-1; CDR3: CASSFDSNTEAFF; DNA: TGTGCCAGCAGCTTTGACTCGAACACTGAAGCTTTCTTT
length: 13; V: TRBV28; size: .; D: .; J: TRBJ2-3; CDR3: CAISPTPTDTQYF; DNA: TGTGCCATAAGTCCAACCCCCACAGATACGCAGTATTTT
length: 15; V: TRBV6-6; size: few; D: .; J: TRBJ1-5; CDR3: CASSYGQGSNQPQHF; DNA: TGTGCCAGCAGTTACGGGCAGGGCAGCAATCAGCCCCAGCATTTT
length: 17; V: TRBV28; size: .; D: .; J: TRBJ1-2; CDR3: CASSSSPPGTRNYGYTF; DNA: TGTGCCAGCAGCTCTTCCCCCCCCGGGACACGAAACTATGGCTACACCTTC
length: 14; V: TRBV11-2; size: .; D: .; J: TRBJ2-2; CDR3: CASSFNRDTGELFF; DNA: TGTGCCAGCAGCTTCAACAGGGACACCGGGGAGCTGTTTTTT